This T cell receptor (beta chain) was obtained from a study of blood T cell repertoires in COVID-19. The overall study: COVID-19 samples, acute and convalescent, were from the United States, Italy and Spain. Sources were T cells, B-cell-depleted T cells, or PBMCs; the material itself was cDNA or gDNA.

CDR1 MNHNY and CDR2 SVGAGI come from the germline V gene (reference sequence). Losses at the gene ends were 5 bases for V and 8 bases for J; bases not matched to a gene: 8. This CDR3 contains 14 residues. Original processing methods: From reference gene primer amplification, estimates of nucleated cell counts were derived. Repertoires were generated with immunoSEQ multiplex PCR, while TCRdb's copy carries only in-frame clones and drops some. V, J and clone size reflect that table, while D and trimming were determined from the DNA. The repertoire holds about 32,000 clones, with approximately 86% as singletons.

Sequenced sample: peripheral blood. The chain employs TRBV6-6 and TRBJ1-2, with 10 bases identical to TRBD1. This sequence originates from a woman aged 70-85 years with active COVID-19. CDR3 nucleotide sequence: TGTGCCAGCAGTACCGGGACAGGGGCGGGGGGCTACACCTTC. Amino acids: CASSTGTGAGGYTF.